Following are 15 T cell receptor beta chains from one sample sequenced in a study of identical twins. A single record per CDR3 protein comes from TCRdb applying MiXCR to the 5' RACE reads. This table has approximately 600,000 distinct CDR3 sequences, just over 7% appearing once. This sample also appeared in a second study, on yellow fever vaccine responses in identical twins.

Material: PBMCs. These receptors came from a woman aged 18-30 years in good health.

This clonotype was seen only a few times. This chain links TRBV29-1 with TRBJ2-7, with D possibly matching TRBD1 (6 bases). CDR3 length equals 15 residues. Germline CDR1 and CDR2: SQVTM and ANQGSEA. V dropped 5 bases and J dropped 0 bases, with 17 bases sitting between them. CDR3 region: CSVLGGRRSSYEQYF. The CDR3 coding sequence is TGCAGCGTTTTAGGGGGTAGGCGGAGCTCCTACGAGCAGTACTTC.

Of note for this clonotype: Given the absence of the conserved phenylalanine or tryptophan at the CDR3 end, a read error is likely. The DNA of the CDR3 is TGTGCCAGCAGCTTAGTCAGAGTCAACAATGAGCAGTTCTCC. This codes for CASSLVRVNNEQFS. This chain links TRBV7-8 with TRBJ2-1, with D unresolved. The germline CDR1 and CDR2 sequences are SGHVS and FQNEAQ. V lost 1 base and J 5 bases, leaving 9 bases between the germline ends. The CDR3 totals 14 residues.

This clonotype was seen repeatedly, ten times or more. This chain connects TRBV11-2 to TRBJ1-6; D unclear. CDR3 length: 12 amino acids. The germline gives CDR1 SGHAT, CDR2 FQNNGV. Trimming shortened V by 10 bases and J by 6 bases, and 10 bases separated the two germline ends. In DNA form, the CDR3 reads TGTGCCACCGCCGACCGTAATTCACCCCTCCACTTT. The encoded protein is CATADRNSPLHF. Using reference TRBV11-2 and TRBJ1-6 for the parts outside the CDR3, the full variable domain is EAGVAQSPRYKIIEKRQSVAFWCNPISGHATLYWYQQILGQGPKLLIQFQNNGVVDDSQLPKDRFSAERLKGVDSTLKIQPAKLEDSAVYLCATADRNSPLHFGNGTRLTVT.

This clonotype showed up many times. The chain has TRBV12-3 or TRBV12-4 and TRBJ2-1; D gene uncertain. V was cut by 10 bases and J by 10 bases, with 14 bases left in between. The CDR3 runs 11 residues. CDR3 protein: CATSSPREQFF. For the CDR3, the DNA is TGTGCCACATCATCCCCCCGGGAGCAGTTCTTC.

This clonotype was detected many times. The rearrangement joins TRBV27 to TRBJ2-1; possibly TRBD2 for D (5 bases). Germline values: CDR1 MNHEY, CDR2 SMNVEV (reference sequence). This CDR3 is built from 13 residues. Deletions cut 4 bases from V and 8 bases from J, with 12 bases between. The CDR3 DNA sequence: TGTGCCAGCAGTTATGAGGGTAGGGATGAGCAGTTCTTC. It yields the protein CASSYEGRDEQFF.

In this sample, this clonotype turned up a few times. The chain joins TRBV10-3 to TRBJ1-2, with 11 bases aligning to TRBD1. Germline CDR1 is ENHRY and CDR2 is SYGVKD. This CDR3 region has 13 residues. V was pared by 9 bases and J by 8 bases, with 8 bases of the junction left unmatched. The CDR3 sequence is CAIAGTGGRGYTF. The CDR3 coding sequence is TGTGCCATTGCCGGGACAGGGGGGAGAGGCTACACCTTC.

The CDR3 nucleotides are TGCAGTGCTAGAGATAGAGGACTCCCCGGAGGGACCCAGTACTTC. Translated, it gives CSARDRGLPGGTQYF. The genes are TRBV20-1 and TRBJ2-5, with D perhaps matching TRBD2 (5 bases). This CDR3 has 15 residues. V lost 0 bases, J lost 7 bases, and 18 bases lay in between. CDR1 is DFQATT and CDR2 is SNEGSKA in the germline V gene (reference sequence).

This clonotype was seen more than once but under ten times. V usage is TRBV18 and J usage is TRBJ2-3; TRBD2 matches 8 bases. Germline CDR1 and CDR2: KGHSH and LQKENI. J was trimmed by 3 bases and V by 0 bases; bases with no gene match: 2. This CDR3 is built from 15 residues. CDR3 loop: CASSPPGLVTDTQYF. The CDR3, as DNA: TGTGCCAGCTCACCACCGGGACTAGTTACAGATACGCAGTATTTT.

This clonotype has more than one count but fewer than ten. The chain uses TRBV7-6 and TRBJ2-1; the D is unclear. Between the trimmed V and J ends, which lost 5 bases and 6 bases, there was a span of 11 bases. There are 13 residues in the CDR3. Germline CDR1 reads SGHVS; CDR2 reads FNYEAQ. This CDR3 reads CASSQWPSNEQFF. Written as DNA, the CDR3 is TGTGCCAGCAGCCAGTGGCCCAGCAATGAGCAGTTCTTC. The full variable domain, with the rest looked up from reference TRBV7-6 and TRBJ2-1, is GAGVSQSPRYKVTKRGQDVALRCDPISGHVSLYWYRQALGQGPEFLTYFNYEAQQDKSGLPNDRFSAERPEGSISTLTIQRTEQRDSAMYRCASSQWPSNEQFFGPGTRLTVL.

This clonotype was recorded many times. The gene calls are TRBV7-9 and TRBJ1-4, with no clear D. Germline V CDR1 and CDR2: SEHNR, FQNEAQ (reference sequence). The CDR3 length is 15 residues. V lost 0 bases, J lost 5 bases, and 10 bases lay in between. For the CDR3, the DNA is TGTGCCAGCAGCTTAGCGGGCAGACTAAATGAAAAACTGTTTTTT. It specifies CASSLAGRLNEKLFF.

The chain has TRBV20-1 and TRBJ2-1; D possibly uses TRBD1 or TRBD2 (5 bases each). Germline assignment: CDR1 DFQATT and CDR2 SNEGSKA (reference sequence). The CDR3 consists of 14 residues. CDR3 nucleotides: TGCAGGACCCGCAGTGGGACCCTAAACAATGAGCAGTTCTTC. Protein product: CRTRSGTLNNEQFF.

This clonotype was counted at least ten times. The chain employs TRBV6-1 and TRBJ2-1, with D possibly TRBD2 on 6 matching bases. Germline V gene lookup returns CDR1 MNHNS and CDR2 SASEGT. CDR3 size: 15 residues. The V end lost 6 bases, the J end lost 2 bases, and 14 bases lay between the germline ends. The CDR3 DNA is TGTGCCAGCAGCACGGGAGATCTAACCTACAATGAGCAGTTCTTC. Translated: CASSTGDLTYNEQFF.

This clonotype came up a few times. V and J are TRBV7-9 and TRBJ2-1, with D possibly matching TRBD1 (6 bases). Germline V lookup: CDR1 SEHNR, CDR2 FQNEAQ (reference sequence). V shed 5 bases and J shed 6 bases, with 14 bases lying between them. CDR3 size: 14 residues. In DNA, the CDR3 is TGTGCCAGCAGCCAAACAGGGATCTCCAATGAGCAGTTCTTC. It codes for CASSQTGISNEQFF.

This clonotype was counted ten times or more. CDR3 amino acids: CASSFQGTYEQYV. DNA for the CDR3: TGTGCCAGCAGTTTTCAGGGGACCTACGAGCAGTACGTC. The V call is TRBV28, the J call TRBJ2-7; tentative D call: TRBD1 (6 bases). The V gene's germline CDR1 is MDHEN and CDR2 SYDVKM. The CDR3 spans 13 residues. Trimming shortened V by 3 bases and J by 2 bases, and 8 bases separated the two germline ends.

The chain has TRBV7-6 and TRBJ2-3; 7 nucleotides line up with TRBD2. V dropped 1 base and J dropped 1; count of bases not matched to a gene: 5. In germline, CDR1 is SGHVS, CDR2 FNYEAQ. The CDR3 is made up of 16 amino acids. CDR3 residues: CASSLDRLAGTDTQYF. The DNA for the CDR3 is TGTGCCAGCAGCTTAGATAGACTAGCTGGCACAGATACGCAGTATTTT. The full variable domain, its missing parts supplied by reference TRBV7-6 and TRBJ2-3, is GAGVSQSPRYKVTKRGQDVALRCDPISGHVSLYWYRQALGQGPEFLTYFNYEAQQDKSGLPNDRFSAERPEGSISTLTIQRTEQRDSAMYRCASSLDRLAGTDTQYFGPGTRLTVL.